A selection of T cell receptor beta chains follows, all from one sample in a study of T cells in Graves' hyperthyroidism and ophthalmopathy. MiXCR, applied by TCRdb to the multiplex PCR reads, yields one record per CDR3 protein. The table records about half a million distinct CDR3 sequences, about 20% of them present only once. The sequenced sample was blood. Source of these receptors: a man younger than 35 with Graves' hyperthyroidism. Both conserved end residues are part of each CDR3.

V,J,CDR3
TRBV20-1,TRBJ1-1,CSARAGGRGWNTEAFF
TRBV2,TRBJ2-5,CASLPGGQGETQYF
TRBV12-3/TRBV12-4,TRBJ2-5,CASSPDRGRGQETQYF
TRBV7-6,TRBJ2-7,CASSLGFAWNEQYF
TRBV12-3/TRBV12-4,TRBJ1-2,CASSYSGVIMADYTF
TRBV28,TRBJ2-7,CASSSPGTGGSYEQYF
TRBV27,TRBJ1-5,CASSPAPVLGVGNQPQHF
TRBV27,TRBJ1-6,CASSFMGGSPLHF
TRBV20-1,TRBJ2-5,CSARDWGLAAQETQYF
TRBV30,TRBJ2-2,CDWSVVEPGELFF
TRBV3-1,TRBJ2-4,CASSQGGRVNIQYF
TRBV5-1,TRBJ2-5,CASSLDGLRSETQYF
TRBV6-1,TRBJ2-2,CASRPGLAGTGELFF
TRBV5-1,TRBJ1-1,CASSRDSITDEAFF
TRBV11-2,TRBJ1-2,CASSLGRGGQYGYTF
TRBV12-3/TRBV12-4,TRBJ1-6,CASSHSGQSPLHF
TRBV6-2/TRBV6-3,TRBJ2-7,CASSYLVRSYDQYF
TRBV5-1,TRBJ1-5,CASSLQGISNQPQHF
TRBV27,TRBJ2-7,CASSLSSPAFYEQYF
TRBV30,TRBJ2-7,CAWSVLGDEQYF
TRBV30,TRBJ1-2,CASNDGANYGYTF
TRBV9,TRBJ2-7,CASSSPVDEQYF
TRBV28,TRBJ1-2,CASSRGKSSYGYTF
TRBV6-2/TRBV6-3,TRBJ1-1,CASSLREVTEAFF
TRBV28,TRBJ2-7,CASSRWTVAYEQYF
TRBV6-1,TRBJ2-7,CASRFRDAHYEQYF
TRBV12-3/TRBV12-4,TRBJ2-7,CASGETGNEQYF
TRBV3-1,TRBJ1-2,CASSQSGQSGYTF
TRBV10-3,TRBJ1-1,CAIQGDTEAFF
TRBV6-1,TRBJ2-2,CASSQKAHTGELFF
TRBV29-1,TRBJ2-7,CSTRGIGDYEQYF
TRBV20-1,TRBJ1-2,CSANSRGQGAPKGYTF
TRBV20-1,TRBJ2-7,CSAKNRGWGEQYF
TRBV6-2/TRBV6-3,TRBJ1-1,CASSYRGPEAFF
TRBV6-1,TRBJ1-3,CASSEAFGGLGNTIYF
TRBV9,TRBJ2-5,CASSLTQGETQYF
TRBV24-1,TRBJ2-3,CATSDGTPGVSSTDTQYF
TRBV27,TRBJ2-7,CASSFNRGGHEQYF
TRBV12-5,TRBJ1-1,CASGLQENTEAFF
TRBV12-3/TRBV12-4,TRBJ2-2,CASSLGRGLGGELFF
TRBV30,TRBJ1-6,CAWTTPYWNSPLHF
TRBV6-5,TRBJ2-3,CASSLQGTSTDTQYF